This T cell receptor beta chain was found in a study of cytomegalovirus exposure and HLA in healthy donors. The PCR employed 60 Vbeta primers together with 13 Jbeta primers. Repertoires were generated with immunoSEQ multiplex PCR, while TCRdb's copy carries only in-frame clones and drops some. The sample table sets out about 210,000 clones. This CDR3 is 17 amino acids long. The germline V and J ends were trimmed by 0 bases and 4 bases, with 18 bases remaining between them. Germline CDR1 reads MGHRA; CDR2 reads YSYEKL. The chain uses TRBV4-1 and TRBJ1-2, with no clear D. Sequenced: PBMCs. The source of this sequence is a woman between 25 and 40 years old in good health and CMV-seropositive. CDR3 residues: CASSQDSGGGSFYGYTF. The CDR3 nucleotides are TGCGCCAGCAGCCAAGATTCCGGTGGCGGCAGCTTCTATGGCTACACCTTC.